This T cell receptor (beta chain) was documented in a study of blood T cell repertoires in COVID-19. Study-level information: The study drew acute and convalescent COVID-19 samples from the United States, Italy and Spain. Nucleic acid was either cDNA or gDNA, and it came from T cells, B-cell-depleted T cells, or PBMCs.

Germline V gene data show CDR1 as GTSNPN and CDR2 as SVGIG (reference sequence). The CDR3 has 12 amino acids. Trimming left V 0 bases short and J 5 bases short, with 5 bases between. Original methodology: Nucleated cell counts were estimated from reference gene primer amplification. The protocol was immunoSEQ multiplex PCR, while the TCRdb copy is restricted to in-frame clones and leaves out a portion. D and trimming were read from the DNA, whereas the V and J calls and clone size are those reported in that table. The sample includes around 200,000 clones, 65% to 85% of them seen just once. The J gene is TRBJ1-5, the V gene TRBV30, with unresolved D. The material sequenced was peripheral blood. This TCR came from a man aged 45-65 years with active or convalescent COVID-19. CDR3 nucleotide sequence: TGTGCCTGGAGTGTCTTATATCAGCCCCAGCATTTT. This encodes CAWSVLYQPQHF. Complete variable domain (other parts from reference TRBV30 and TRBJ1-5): SQTIHQWPATLVQPVGSPLSLECTVEGTSNPNLYWYRQAAGRGLQLLFYSVGIGQISSEVPQNLSASRPQDRQFILSSKKLLLSDSGFYLCAWSVLYQPQHFGDGTRLSIL.